This T cell receptor (beta chain) was captured in a study of molecular identifiers for immune sequencing clone quantification. Study details: Across replicate runs, RNA obtained from approximately 20,000 or 100,000 naive CD8 cells was divided into five, with four undergoing sequencing. Points from the study as a whole: Clones above 20 RNA copies contained over 97% of effector molecules but under 1% of naive ones. Detectable among approximately 1 million naive cells, according to reports, was Jurkat TCR RNA spiked in from one cell.

MiXCR, run by TCRdb on the PCR reads, gives a single entry per CDR3 protein. Here the sample spans about 40,000 distinct CDR3 sequences, under 20% being singletons. Germline CDR1 and CDR2: SEHNR and FQNEAQ (reference sequence). The CDR3 has 14 amino acids. V lost 10 bases and J lost 0, with 15 bases in between. The sample holds many counts of this clonotype. Its antigen remains unknown. The TCR comes from a human donor in good health. Some libraries in this study had Jurkat cell RNA spiked in. Sequencing was carried out using naive CD8+ T cells from blood, with Jurkat cell RNA spiked in. Subset indicated: FACS-sorted CD8+CD4-CCR7+CD45RA+ naive T cells. The chain carries TRBV7-9 and TRBJ1-1; a weak D match, TRBD1 (6 bases). CDR3 coding DNA: TGTGCCACCCTCCGGACAGTGATGAACACTGAAGCTTTCTTT. This codes for CATLRTVMNTEAFF.